This record covers a single T cell receptor beta chain. Its antigen is still unknown. This entry belongs to a study of OX40 agonist ivuxolimab in advanced cancers. About the study: Partial responses were achieved by three patients: one hepatocellular carcinoma, two cutaneous melanoma. Study-level findings and limits: The study found that CD8+ T cells averaged more expanded clones than CD4+. With doses of 0.1 to 3.0 mg/kg, CD4+ and CD8+ blood T cells had undergone clonal expansion by week 6.

CDR3 size: 15 residues. Germline V gene sequence: CDR1 SQVTM, CDR2 ANQGSEA. The V gene lost 1 base and the J gene lost 0 bases, with 9 bases spanning the gap. TCRdb's copy holds only in-frame clones and misses some; the assay was immunoSEQ multiplex PCR. The table has tens of thousands of clones, about 80% seen once. The sequenced sample was CD4+ or CD8+ T cells sorted from blood, obtained in a trial of the OX40 agonist ivuxolimab. The chain couples TRBV29-1 to TRBJ2-2; D might be TRBD2 (5 bases). The source of this sequence is an adult with an advanced solid tumor such as melanoma, head and neck, liver or kidney cancer. The CDR3 loop reads CSVEGRGTNTGELFF. The CDR3, as DNA: TGCAGCGTTGAAGGACGGGGAACGAACACCGGGGAGCTGTTTTTT.